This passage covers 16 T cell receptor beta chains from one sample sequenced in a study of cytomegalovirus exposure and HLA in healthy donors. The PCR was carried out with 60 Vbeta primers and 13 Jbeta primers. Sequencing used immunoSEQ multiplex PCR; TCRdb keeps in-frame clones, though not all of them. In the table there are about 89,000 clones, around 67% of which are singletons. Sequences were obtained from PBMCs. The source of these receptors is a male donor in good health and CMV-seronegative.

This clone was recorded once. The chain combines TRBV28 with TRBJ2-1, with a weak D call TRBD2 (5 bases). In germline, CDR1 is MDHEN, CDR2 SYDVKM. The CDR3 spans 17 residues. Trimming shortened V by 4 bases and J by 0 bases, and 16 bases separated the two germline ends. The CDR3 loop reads CASSSPFTRGSYNEQFF. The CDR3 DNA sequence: TGTGCCAGCAGTTCCCCCTTTACTAGAGGCTCCTACAATGAGCAGTTCTTC.

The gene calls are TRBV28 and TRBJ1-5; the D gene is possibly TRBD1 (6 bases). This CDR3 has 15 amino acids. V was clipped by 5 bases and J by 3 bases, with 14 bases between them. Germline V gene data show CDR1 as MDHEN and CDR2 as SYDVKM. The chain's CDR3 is CASSRRQVVNQPQHF. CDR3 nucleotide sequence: TGTGCCAGCAGTCGACGACAGGTGGTCAATCAGCCCCAGCATTTT.

CDR3 residues: CASSAHRGDYGYTF. The CDR3 nucleotides read TGTGCCAGCAGCGCCCACAGGGGGGACTATGGCTACACCTTC. The chain combines TRBV9 with TRBJ1-2; 8 nucleotides match TRBD1. This CDR3 comprises 14 residues. V lost 3 bases to trimming and J lost 3 bases; unmatched junction nucleotides: 4. CDR1 SGDLS and CDR2 YYNGEE come from the germline V gene.

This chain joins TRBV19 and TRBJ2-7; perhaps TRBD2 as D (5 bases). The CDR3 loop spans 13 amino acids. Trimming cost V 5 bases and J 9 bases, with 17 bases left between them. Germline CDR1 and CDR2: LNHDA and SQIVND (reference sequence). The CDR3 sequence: CASSPAGLRLQYF. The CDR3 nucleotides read TGTGCCAGTAGTCCGGCGGGCCTTCGCTTGCAGTACTTC. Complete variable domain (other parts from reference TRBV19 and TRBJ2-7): DGGITQSPKYLFRKEGQNVTLSCEQNLNHDAMYWYRQDPGQGLRLIYYSQIVNDFQKGDIAEGYSVSREKKESFPLTVTSAQKNPTAFYLCASSPAGLRLQYFGPGTRLTVT.

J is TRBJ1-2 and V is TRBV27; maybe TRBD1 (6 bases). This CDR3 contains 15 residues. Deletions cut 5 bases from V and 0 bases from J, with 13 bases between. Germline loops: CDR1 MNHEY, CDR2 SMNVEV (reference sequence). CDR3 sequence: CASSPIGQTNYGYTF. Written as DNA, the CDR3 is TGTGCCAGCAGTCCAATCGGACAGACTAACTATGGCTACACCTTC.

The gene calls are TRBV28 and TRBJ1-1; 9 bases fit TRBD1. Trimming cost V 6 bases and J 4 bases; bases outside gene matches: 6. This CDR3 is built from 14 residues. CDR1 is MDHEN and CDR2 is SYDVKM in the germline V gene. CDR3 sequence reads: CASRGTGSGTEAFF. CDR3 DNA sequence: TGTGCCAGCAGAGGGACAGGGAGCGGCACTGAAGCTTTCTTT. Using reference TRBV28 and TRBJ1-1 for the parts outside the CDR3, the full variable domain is DVKVTQSSRYLVKRTGEKVFLECVQDMDHENMFWYRQDPGLGLRLIYFSYDVKMKEKGDIPEGYSVSREKKERFSLILESASTNQTSMYLCASRGTGSGTEAFFGQGTRLTVV.

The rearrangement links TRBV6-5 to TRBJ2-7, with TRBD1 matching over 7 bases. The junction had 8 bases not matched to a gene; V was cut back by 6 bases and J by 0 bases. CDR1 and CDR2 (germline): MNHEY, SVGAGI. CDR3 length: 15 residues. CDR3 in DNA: TGTGCCAGCAGCTCACCGCAGGGGGTCTCCTACGAGCAGTACTTC. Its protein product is CASSSPQGVSYEQYF.

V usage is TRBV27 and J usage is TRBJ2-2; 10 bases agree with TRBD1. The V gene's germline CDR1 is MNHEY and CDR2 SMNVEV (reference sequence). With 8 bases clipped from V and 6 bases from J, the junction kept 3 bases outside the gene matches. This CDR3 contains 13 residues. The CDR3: CASGTGVSGELFF. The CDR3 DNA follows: TGTGCCAGCGGGACAGGGGTTTCCGGGGAGCTGTTTTTT.

The chain's CDR3 is CASSLTGPYEQYF. In DNA, the CDR3 is TGTGCCAGCAGCTTGACAGGTCCCTACGAGCAGTACTTC. V is TRBV5-4 and J is TRBJ2-7; perhaps TRBD1 as D (5 bases). Trimming shortened V by 1 base and J by 2 bases, and 7 bases separated the two germline ends. CDR3 length: 13 residues. Per the germline V gene, CDR1 is SGHNT and CDR2 is YYREEE (reference sequence).

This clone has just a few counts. The CDR3: CASGFGGENIQYF. CDR3 bases: TGTGCCAGCGGGTTCGGGGGGGAAAACATTCAGTACTTC. J is TRBJ2-4 and V is TRBV7-3, with 8 bases aligning to TRBD2. The CDR3 runs 13 residues. J gave up 5 bases and V 8 bases, and 5 bases lay outside the gene matches. Per germline, CDR1 SGHTA and CDR2 FQGTGA.

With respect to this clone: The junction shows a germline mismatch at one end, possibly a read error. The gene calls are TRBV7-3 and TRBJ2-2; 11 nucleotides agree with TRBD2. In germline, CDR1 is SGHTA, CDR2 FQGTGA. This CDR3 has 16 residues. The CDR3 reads CASSLKLAGVHRGAVF. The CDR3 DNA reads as TGTGCCAGCAGCTTAAAACTAGCGGGAGTCCACCGGGGAGCTGTTTTT.

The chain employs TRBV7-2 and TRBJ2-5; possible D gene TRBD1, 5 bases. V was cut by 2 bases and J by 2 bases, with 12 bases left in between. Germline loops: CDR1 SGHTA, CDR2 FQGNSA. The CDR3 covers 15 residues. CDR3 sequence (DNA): TGTGCCAGCAGCTTAATCGGGCAGGGACAAGAGACCCAGTACTTC. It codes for CASSLIGQGQETQYF.

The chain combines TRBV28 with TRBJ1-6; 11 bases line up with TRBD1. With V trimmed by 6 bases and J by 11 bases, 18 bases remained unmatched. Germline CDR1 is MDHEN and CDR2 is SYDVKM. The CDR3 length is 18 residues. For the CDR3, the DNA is TGTGCCAGCAGCTCCCCAGGAGGACAGGGGGCACTAAGGGCACCCCTCCACTTT. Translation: CASSSPGGQGALRAPLHF. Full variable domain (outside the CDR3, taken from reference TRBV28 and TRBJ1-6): DVKVTQSSRYLVKRTGEKVFLECVQDMDHENMFWYRQDPGLGLRLIYFSYDVKMKEKGDIPEGYSVSREKKERFSLILESASTNQTSMYLCASSSPGGQGALRAPLHFGNGTRLTVT.

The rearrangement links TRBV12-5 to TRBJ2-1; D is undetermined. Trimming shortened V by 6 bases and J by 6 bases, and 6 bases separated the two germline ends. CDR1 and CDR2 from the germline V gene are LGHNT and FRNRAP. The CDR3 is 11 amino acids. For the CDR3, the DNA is TGTGCTAGTGGGTCAGGCAATGAGCAGTTCTTC. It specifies CASGSGNEQFF.

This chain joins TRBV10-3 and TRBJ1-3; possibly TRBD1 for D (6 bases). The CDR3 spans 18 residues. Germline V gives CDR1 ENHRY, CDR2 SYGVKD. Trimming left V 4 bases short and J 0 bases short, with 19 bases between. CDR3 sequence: CAISGRVGGASSGNTIYF. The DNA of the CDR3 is TGTGCCATCAGTGGGAGGGTGGGGGGGGCCAGCTCTGGAAACACCATATATTTT.

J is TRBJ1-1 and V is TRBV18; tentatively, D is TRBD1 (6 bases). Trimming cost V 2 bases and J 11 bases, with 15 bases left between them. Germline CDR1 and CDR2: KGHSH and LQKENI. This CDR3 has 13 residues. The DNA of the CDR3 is TGTGCCAGCTCACCAAGAGGACAGCTCGGGGCTTTCTTT. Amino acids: CASSPRGQLGAFF.